Following are 11 T cell receptor beta chains from one sample sequenced in a study of graft-versus-host responses after intestinal transplantation. Method: immunoSEQ multiplex PCR; TCRdb's copy keeps in-frame clones and lacks some. The table records about 39,000 clones, roughly 89% of them present only once. Sequencing was performed on PBMCs, taken just under 270 days after transplant. Receptors were obtained from a human patient who received an intestinal transplant, so some T cells may come from the graft donor.

The V call is TRBV19, the J call TRBJ1-4; no definite D call. The CDR3 length is 13 residues. V was trimmed by 6 bases and J by 8 bases, leaving 13 bases between them. In germline, CDR1 is LNHDA, CDR2 SQIVND (reference sequence). The CDR3 region is CASRPVLSEKLFF. Here the CDR3 DNA reads TGTGCCAGTAGGCCAGTGTTAAGCGAAAAACTGTTTTTT.

Notes on this clone: The junction differs from germline at one of its ends, possibly a read error. The chain carries TRBV27 and TRBJ2-3; tentative D call: TRBD2 (5 bases). Germline assignment: CDR1 MNHEY and CDR2 SMNVEV (reference sequence). The length of the CDR3 is 19 residues. CDR3 coding DNA: TGTGCCAGCAGAAATATAATGACCGACGGTGACTCTAGCACAGTTACGCAGTATTTT. Its protein is CASRNIMTDGDSSTVTQYF.

The chain couples TRBV21-1 to TRBJ2-7. TRBV21-1 is deemed a pseudogene. The CDR3 runs 16 residues. The CDR3 nucleotides read TGTGCCAGCCCTAATTTTCGGACCTTAAGAGGCTACGAGCAGTACTTC. Translated: CASPNFRTLRGYEQYF.

The CDR3 region has the DNA TGTGCCAGCAGCGCGGCGGGGGGGTACAATGAGCAGTTCTTC. It yields the protein CASSAAGGYNEQFF. This chain uses TRBV9 with TRBJ2-1; 9 positions match TRBD2. V trimming: 3 bases; J trimming: 4 bases; junction bases outside the gene matches: 2. The CDR3 covers 14 residues. In germline, CDR1 is SGDLS, CDR2 YYNGEE.

This chain links TRBV7-9 with TRBJ1-1, with D perhaps TRBD1 (6 bases). There are 14 residues in the CDR3. Germline V gene sequence: CDR1 SEHNR, CDR2 FQNEAQ (reference sequence). V gave up 3 bases and J gave up 6 bases, with 14 bases separating them. The CDR3 region has the DNA TGTGCCAGCAGCTTCGCACAGGGCCTCGCTGAAGCTTTCTTT. Translated, it gives CASSFAQGLAEAFF.

This clone was seen just once. This rearrangement joins TRBV11-2 to TRBJ2-7; D is perhaps TRBD2 (6 bases). This CDR3 spans 13 amino acids. Trimming took off 3 bases at V and 1 base at J, with 7 bases between the two ends. In germline, CDR1 is SGHAT, CDR2 FQNNGV. The CDR3 coding sequence is TGTGCCAGCAGCTTGGGAGGTTCCTACGAGCAGTACTTC. This gives the protein CASSLGGSYEQYF.

This chain uses TRBV7-2 with TRBJ2-1; 12 bases match TRBD2. The CDR3 has 15 residues. V shed 5 bases, J shed 6 bases, and the junction held 5 bases outside the gene matches. CDR1 SGHTA and CDR2 FQGNSA come from the germline V gene. Here the CDR3 reads CASSHLAGGFNEQFF. As DNA, the CDR3 is TGTGCCAGCAGCCATCTAGCGGGGGGGTTCAATGAGCAGTTCTTC. Variable domain in full (rest from reference TRBV7-2 and TRBJ2-1): GAGVSQSPSNKVTEKGKDVELRCDPISGHTALYWYRQSLGQGLEFLIYFQGNSAPDKSGLPSDRFSAERTGGSVSTLTIQRTQQEDSAVYLCASSHLAGGFNEQFFGPGTRLTVL.

This chain joins TRBV10-2 and TRBJ2-1; TRBD1 matches 10 bases. Per germline, CDR1 WSHSY and CDR2 SAAADI. Trimming removed 2 bases from V and 4 bases from J; junction bases left unmatched: 2. The CDR3 is 15 residues long. CDR3 nucleotides: TGCGCCAGCAGTGAGGGGGGACAGGGGTACAATGAGCAGTTCTTC. Translated, it gives CASSEGGQGYNEQFF.

J is TRBJ2-1 and V is TRBV11-2; 8 bases fit TRBD2. The V segment lost 5 bases and the J segment 8 bases; nucleotides outside the gene matches: 11. From germline, CDR1 is SGHAT and CDR2 FQNNGV. This CDR3 comprises 15 residues. The CDR3 sequence: CASSPRTSRYDEQFF. The DNA of the CDR3 is TGTGCCAGCAGCCCGAGGACTAGCAGGTATGATGAGCAGTTCTTC.

The CDR3 DNA sequence: TGTGCCTCGACACAGGTGTCCTATAATTCACCCCTCCACTTT. It yields the protein CASTQVSYNSPLHF. This chain links TRBV6-5 with TRBJ1-6; D may be TRBD1 (5 bases). V was shortened by 11 bases and J by 1 base, with 12 bases between the two germline ends. This CDR3 is built from 14 residues. Germline V gene data show CDR1 as MNHEY and CDR2 as SVGAGI.

The V gene is TRBV5-6, the J gene TRBJ1-2; no firm D call. The CDR3 spans 13 residues. The germline V gene encodes CDR1 SGHDT and CDR2 YYEEEE. V was pared by 3 bases and J by 3 bases, with 9 bases between. CDR3 DNA: TGTGCCAGCAGCTCTCCCGGCCACTATGGCTACACCTTC. Residues: CASSSPGHYGYTF.